These T cell receptor beta chains were read from a single sample in a study of CXCR3-negative and CXCR3-positive naive CD8 T cells. With the 5' RACE reads reprocessed, TCRdb shows one record per CDR3 protein and no DNA. Its listing shows about 120,000 distinct CDR3 sequences. Material for sequencing was naive CXCR3+ CD8+ T cells from blood. These receptors all stem from a human donor in good health. Some clones in this sample may be carry-over from other donors' samples. The CDR3 runs from the conserved cysteine through the conserved F or W.

J gene,V gene,CDR3 protein
TRBJ2-7,TRBV20-1,CIAADWGYEQYF
TRBJ2-5,TRBV10-3,CAISELAEETQYF
TRBJ2-7,TRBV27,CASRGTRTYEQYF
TRBJ1-6,TRBV7-9,CASSPPSSYNSPLHF
TRBJ2-5,TRBV29-1,CSVDWQGEIHQETQYF
TRBJ2-7,TRBV5-1,CASSWDSGGTEQYF
TRBJ2-2,TRBV20-1,CSARTRTGELFF
TRBJ2-1,TRBV7-8,CASSLVDNEQFF
TRBJ2-5,TRBV20-1,CSAKVTLAGVRETQYF
TRBJ2-7,TRBV7-2,CASSLEGALYEQYF
TRBJ2-5,TRBV28,CASSQRTGGIETQYF
TRBJ1-2,TRBV28,CASSPGDSYGYTF
TRBJ2-5,TRBV3-1,CASSQDEGAKGQPRETQYF
TRBJ2-3,TRBV29-1,CSVDPSGGWADTQYF
TRBJ1-1,TRBV5-1,CASSWTGQGYTEAFF
TRBJ2-2,TRBV5-6,CASSYGENTGELFF
TRBJ2-1,TRBV29-1,CSAPINPNRGHEQFF
TRBJ1-5,TRBV7-9,CASSHSTGYNQPQHF
TRBJ1-2,TRBV10-2,CASSEGEGYGYTF